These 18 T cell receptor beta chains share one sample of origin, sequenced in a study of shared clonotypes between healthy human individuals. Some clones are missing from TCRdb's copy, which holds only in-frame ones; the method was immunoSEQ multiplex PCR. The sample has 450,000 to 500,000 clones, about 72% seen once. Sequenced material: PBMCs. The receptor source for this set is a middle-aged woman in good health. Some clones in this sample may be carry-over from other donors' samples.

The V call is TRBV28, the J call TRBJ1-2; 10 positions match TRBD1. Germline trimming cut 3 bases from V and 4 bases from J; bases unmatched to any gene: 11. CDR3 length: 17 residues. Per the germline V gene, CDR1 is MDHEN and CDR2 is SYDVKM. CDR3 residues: CASSFPGTGVATYGYTF. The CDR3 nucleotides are TGTGCCAGCAGTTTTCCCGGGACAGGGGTCGCGACCTATGGCTACACCTTC.

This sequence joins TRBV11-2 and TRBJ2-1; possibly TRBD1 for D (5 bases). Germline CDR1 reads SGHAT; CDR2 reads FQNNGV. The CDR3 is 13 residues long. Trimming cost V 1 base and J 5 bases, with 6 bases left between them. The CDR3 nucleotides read TGTGCCAGCAGCTTAGGACAGAACAATGAGCAGTTCTTC. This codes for CASSLGQNNEQFF.

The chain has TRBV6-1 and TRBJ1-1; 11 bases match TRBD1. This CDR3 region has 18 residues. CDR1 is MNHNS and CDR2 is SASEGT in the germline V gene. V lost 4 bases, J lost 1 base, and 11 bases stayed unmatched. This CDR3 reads CASSGVVGQGERNTEAFF. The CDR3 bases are TGTGCCAGCAGTGGGGTTGTGGGACAGGGGGAGAGGAACACTGAAGCTTTCTTT.

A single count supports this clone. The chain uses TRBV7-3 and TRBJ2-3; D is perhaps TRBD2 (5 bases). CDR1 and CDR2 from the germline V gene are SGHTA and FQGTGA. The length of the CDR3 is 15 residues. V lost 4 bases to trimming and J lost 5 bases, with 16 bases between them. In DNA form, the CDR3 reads TGTGCCAGCAGCTCGACCCCCTCGGCGGGAGATACGCAGTATTTT. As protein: CASSSTPSAGDTQYF.

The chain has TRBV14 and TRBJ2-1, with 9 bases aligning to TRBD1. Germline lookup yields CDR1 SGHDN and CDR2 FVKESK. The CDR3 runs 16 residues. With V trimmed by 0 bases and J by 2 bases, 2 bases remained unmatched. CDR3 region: CASSQERQGAYNEQFF. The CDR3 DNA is TGTGCCAGCAGCCAAGAGAGACAGGGGGCCTACAATGAGCAGTTCTTC.

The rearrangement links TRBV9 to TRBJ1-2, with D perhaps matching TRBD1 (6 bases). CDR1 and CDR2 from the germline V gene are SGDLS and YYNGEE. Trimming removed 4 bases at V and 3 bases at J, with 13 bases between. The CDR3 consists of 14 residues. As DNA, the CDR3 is TGTGCCAGCAGCCCAGGCGGGGGGCACTATGGCTACACCTTC. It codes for CASSPGGGHYGYTF.

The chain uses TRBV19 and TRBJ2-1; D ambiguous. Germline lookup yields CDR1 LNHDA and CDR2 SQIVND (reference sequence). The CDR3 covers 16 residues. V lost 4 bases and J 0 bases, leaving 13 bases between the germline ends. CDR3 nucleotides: TGTGCCAGTAGTAACACAAGGGTAAGCTCCTACAATGAGCAGTTCTTC. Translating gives CASSNTRVSSYNEQFF. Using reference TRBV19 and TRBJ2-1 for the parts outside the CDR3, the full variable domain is DGGITQSPKYLFRKEGQNVTLSCEQNLNHDAMYWYRQDPGQGLRLIYYSQIVNDFQKGDIAEGYSVSREKKESFPLTVTSAQKNPTAFYLCASSNTRVSSYNEQFFGPGTRLTVL.

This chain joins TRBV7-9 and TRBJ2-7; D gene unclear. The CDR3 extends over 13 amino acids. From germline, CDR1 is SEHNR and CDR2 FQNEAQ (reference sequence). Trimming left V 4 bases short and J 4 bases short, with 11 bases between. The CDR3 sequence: CASSYYSVYEQYF. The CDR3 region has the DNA TGTGCCAGCAGCTATTACAGTGTTTACGAGCAGTACTTC.

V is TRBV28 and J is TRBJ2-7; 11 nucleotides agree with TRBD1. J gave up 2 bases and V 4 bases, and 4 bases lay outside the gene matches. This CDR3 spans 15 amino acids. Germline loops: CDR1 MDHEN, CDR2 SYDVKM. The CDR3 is CASSWTGGRAYEQYF. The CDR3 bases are TGTGCCAGCAGTTGGACAGGGGGCCGGGCCTACGAGCAGTACTTC.

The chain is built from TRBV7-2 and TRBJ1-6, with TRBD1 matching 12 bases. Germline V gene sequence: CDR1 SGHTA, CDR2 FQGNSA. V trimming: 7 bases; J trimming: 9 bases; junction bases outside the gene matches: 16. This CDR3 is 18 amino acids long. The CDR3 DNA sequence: TGTGCCAGCACCGAAAGGCGACCGGGACAGGGGGCTTCTTCACCCCTCCACTTT. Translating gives CASTERRPGQGASSPLHF.

In DNA form, the CDR3 reads TGTGCCAGCAGCCCGGGACCGAACTACGAGCAGTACTTC. The encoded protein is CASSPGPNYEQYF. The chain joins TRBV7-2 to TRBJ2-7, with D possibly called TRBD1 or TRBD2 (5 bases each). V lost 5 bases, J lost 3 bases, and 11 bases lay in between. Germline-derived CDR1 and CDR2 are SGHTA and FQGNSA. This CDR3 comprises 13 residues.

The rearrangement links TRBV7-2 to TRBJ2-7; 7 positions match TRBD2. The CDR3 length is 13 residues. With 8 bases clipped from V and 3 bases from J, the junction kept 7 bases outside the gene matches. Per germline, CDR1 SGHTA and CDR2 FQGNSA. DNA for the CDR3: TGTGCCAGCTCGCGGGAGATTAACTACGAGCAGTACTTC. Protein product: CASSREINYEQYF.

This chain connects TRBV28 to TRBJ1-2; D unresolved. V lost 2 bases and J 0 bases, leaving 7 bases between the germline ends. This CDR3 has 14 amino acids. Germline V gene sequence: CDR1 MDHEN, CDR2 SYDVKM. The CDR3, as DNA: TGTGCCAGCAGTTTAGTCTATACTAACTATGGCTACACCTTC. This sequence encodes CASSLVYTNYGYTF.

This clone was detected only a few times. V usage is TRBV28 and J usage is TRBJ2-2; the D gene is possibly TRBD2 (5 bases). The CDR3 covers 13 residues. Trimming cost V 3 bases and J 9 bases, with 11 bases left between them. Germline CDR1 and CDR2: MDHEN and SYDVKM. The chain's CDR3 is CASSFLGGRELFF. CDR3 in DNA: TGTGCCAGCAGTTTTCTAGGAGGCCGGGAGCTGTTTTTT. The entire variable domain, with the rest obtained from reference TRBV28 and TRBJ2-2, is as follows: DVKVTQSSRYLVKRTGEKVFLECVQDMDHENMFWYRQDPGLGLRLIYFSYDVKMKEKGDIPEGYSVSREKKERFSLILESASTNQTSMYLCASSFLGGRELFFGEGSRLTVL.

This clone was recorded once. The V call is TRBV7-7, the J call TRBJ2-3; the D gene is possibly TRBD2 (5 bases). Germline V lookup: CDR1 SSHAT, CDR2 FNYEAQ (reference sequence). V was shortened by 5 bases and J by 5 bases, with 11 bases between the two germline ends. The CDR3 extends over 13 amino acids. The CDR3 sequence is CASSTERGDTQYF. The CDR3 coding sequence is TGTGCCAGCAGCACAGAACGGGGAGATACGCAGTATTTT. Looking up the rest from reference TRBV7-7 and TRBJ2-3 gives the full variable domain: GAGVSQSPRYKVTKRGQDVTLRCDPISSHATLYWYQQALGQGPEFLTYFNYEAQPDKSGLPSDRFSAERPEGSISTLTIQRTEQRDSAMYRCASSTERGDTQYFGPGTRLTVL.

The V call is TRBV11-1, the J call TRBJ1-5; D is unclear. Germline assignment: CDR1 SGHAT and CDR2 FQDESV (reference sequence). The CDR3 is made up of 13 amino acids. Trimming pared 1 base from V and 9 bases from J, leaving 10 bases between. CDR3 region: CASSLGSTWPQHF. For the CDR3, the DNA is TGTGCCAGCAGCTTAGGATCAACCTGGCCCCAGCATTTT.

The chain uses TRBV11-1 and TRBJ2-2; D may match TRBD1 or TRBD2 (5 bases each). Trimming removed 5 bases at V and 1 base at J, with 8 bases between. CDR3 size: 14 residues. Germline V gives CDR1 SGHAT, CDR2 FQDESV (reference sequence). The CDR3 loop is CASSKGRNTGELFF. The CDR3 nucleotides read TGTGCCAGCAGCAAGGGACGGAACACCGGGGAGCTGTTTTTT.

CDR3 amino acids: CASSVRGSNQPQHF. The CDR3 coding sequence is TGTGCCAGCAGCGTAAGGGGTAGCAATCAGCCCCAGCATTTT. V gene TRBV14 combines with J gene TRBJ1-5; weak D call: TRBD1 (5 bases). The CDR3 consists of 14 residues. The germline CDR1 and CDR2 sequences are SGHDN and FVKESK. V was shortened by 5 bases and J by 0 bases, with 8 bases between the two germline ends.